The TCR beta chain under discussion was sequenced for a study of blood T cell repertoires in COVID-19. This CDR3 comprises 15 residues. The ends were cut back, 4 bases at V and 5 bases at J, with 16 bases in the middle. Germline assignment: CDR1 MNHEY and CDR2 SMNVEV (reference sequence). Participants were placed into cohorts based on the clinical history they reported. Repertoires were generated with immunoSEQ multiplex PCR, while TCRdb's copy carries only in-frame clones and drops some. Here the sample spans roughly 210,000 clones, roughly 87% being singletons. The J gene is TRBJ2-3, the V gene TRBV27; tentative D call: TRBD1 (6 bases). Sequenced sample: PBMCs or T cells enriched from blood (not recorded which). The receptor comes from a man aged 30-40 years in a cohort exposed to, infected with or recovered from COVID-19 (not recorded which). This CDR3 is CASSSGQIRGDTQYF. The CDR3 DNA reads TGTGCCAGCAGTTCAGGACAGATCAGGGGAGATACGCAGTATTTT.